This T cell receptor beta chain was identified during a study of T cell responses to AZD1222 COVID-19 vaccine. The V and J ends lost 2 bases and 2 bases respectively, with 11 bases between them. CDR1 is SGHRS and CDR2 is YFSETQ in the germline V gene. This CDR3 spans 14 amino acids. The method was immunoSEQ multiplex PCR; TCRdb's version includes in-frame clones alone and lacks a portion of them. Here the sample spans 100,000 to 150,000 clones, roughly 93% being singletons. About this clone itself: What it binds is not known.

Study conclusions and caveats: With two AZD1222 doses given, Spike-specific TCR breadth and depth both rose. Seropositive AZD1222 recipients at baseline numbered only five or six.

This clonotype was sampled from an adult in good health. The sample in question was peripheral blood, obtained on day 0 of AZD1222 vaccination. J is TRBJ2-7 and V is TRBV5-1; tentatively, D is TRBD2 (6 bases). This chain's CDR3 is CASSLGRETYEQYF. The CDR3 nucleotides read TGCGCCAGCAGCTTAGGCCGGGAGACCTACGAGCAGTACTTC. Using reference TRBV5-1 and TRBJ2-7 for the parts outside the CDR3, the full variable domain is KAGVTQTPRYLIKTRGQQVTLSCSPISGHRSVSWYQQTPGQGLQFLFEYFSETQRNKGNFPGRFSGRQFSNSRSEMNVSTLELGDSALYLCASSLGRETYEQYFGPGTRLTVT.